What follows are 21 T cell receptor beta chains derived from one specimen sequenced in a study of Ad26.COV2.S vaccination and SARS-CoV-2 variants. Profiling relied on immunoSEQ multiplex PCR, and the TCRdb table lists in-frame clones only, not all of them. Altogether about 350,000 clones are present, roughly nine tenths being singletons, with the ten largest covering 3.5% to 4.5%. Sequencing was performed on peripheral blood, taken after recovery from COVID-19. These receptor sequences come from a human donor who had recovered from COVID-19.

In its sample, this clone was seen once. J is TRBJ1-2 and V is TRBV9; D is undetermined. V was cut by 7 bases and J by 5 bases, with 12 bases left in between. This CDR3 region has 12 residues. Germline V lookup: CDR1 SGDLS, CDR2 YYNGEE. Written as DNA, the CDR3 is TGTGCCAGCTCATCGGCAGAGTATGGCTACACCTTC. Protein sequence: CASSSAEYGYTF. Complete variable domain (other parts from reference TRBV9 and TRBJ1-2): DSGVTQTPKHLITATGQRVTLRCSPRSGDLSVYWYQQSLDQGLQFLIQYYNGEERAKGNILERFSAQQFPDLHSELNLSSLELGDSALYFCASSSAEYGYTFGSGTRLTVV.

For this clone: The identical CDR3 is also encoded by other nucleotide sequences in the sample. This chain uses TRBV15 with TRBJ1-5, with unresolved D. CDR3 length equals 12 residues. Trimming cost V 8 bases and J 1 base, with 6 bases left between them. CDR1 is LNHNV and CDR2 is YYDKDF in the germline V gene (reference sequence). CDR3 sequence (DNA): TGTGCCACCTCGTCGAGCAATCAGCCCCAGCATTTT. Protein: CATSSSNQPQHF.

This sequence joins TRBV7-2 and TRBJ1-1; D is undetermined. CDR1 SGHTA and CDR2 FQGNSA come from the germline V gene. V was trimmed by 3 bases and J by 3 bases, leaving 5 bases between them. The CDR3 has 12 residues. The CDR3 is CASSLGYTEAFF. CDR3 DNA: TGTGCCAGCAGCTTGGGGTACACTGAAGCTTTCTTT.

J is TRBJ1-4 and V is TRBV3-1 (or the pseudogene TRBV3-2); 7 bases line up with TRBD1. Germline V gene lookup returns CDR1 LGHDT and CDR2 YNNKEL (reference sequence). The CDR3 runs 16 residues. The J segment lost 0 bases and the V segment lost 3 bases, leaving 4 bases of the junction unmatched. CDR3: CASSHGTAATNEKLFF. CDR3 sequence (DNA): TGTGCCAGCAGCCACGGGACAGCCGCAACTAATGAAAAACTGTTTTTT.

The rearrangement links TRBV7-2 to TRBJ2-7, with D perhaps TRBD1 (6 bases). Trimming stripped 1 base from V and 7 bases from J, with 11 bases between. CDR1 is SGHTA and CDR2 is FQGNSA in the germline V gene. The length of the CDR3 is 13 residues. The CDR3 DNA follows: TGTGCCAGCAGCTTAGGTCAGGGGACGGAGCAGTACTTC. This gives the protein CASSLGQGTEQYF. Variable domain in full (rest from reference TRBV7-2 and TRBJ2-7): GAGVSQSPSNKVTEKGKDVELRCDPISGHTALYWYRQSLGQGLEFLIYFQGNSAPDKSGLPSDRFSAERTGGSVSTLTIQRTQQEDSAVYLCASSLGQGTEQYFGPGTRLTVT.

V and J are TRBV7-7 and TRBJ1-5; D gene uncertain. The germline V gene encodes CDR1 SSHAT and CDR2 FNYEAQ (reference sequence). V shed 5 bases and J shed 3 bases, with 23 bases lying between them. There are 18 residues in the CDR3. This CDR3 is CASSIQYSGGTFNQPQHF. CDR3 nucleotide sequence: TGTGCCAGCAGCATCCAGTACAGTGGAGGAACCTTCAATCAGCCCCAGCATTTT.

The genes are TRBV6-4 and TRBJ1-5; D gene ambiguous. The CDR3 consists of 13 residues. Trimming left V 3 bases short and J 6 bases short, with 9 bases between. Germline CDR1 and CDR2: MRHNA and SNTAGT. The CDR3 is CASSENEGQPQHF. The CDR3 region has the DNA TGTGCCAGCAGTGAGAATGAGGGTCAGCCCCAGCATTTT.

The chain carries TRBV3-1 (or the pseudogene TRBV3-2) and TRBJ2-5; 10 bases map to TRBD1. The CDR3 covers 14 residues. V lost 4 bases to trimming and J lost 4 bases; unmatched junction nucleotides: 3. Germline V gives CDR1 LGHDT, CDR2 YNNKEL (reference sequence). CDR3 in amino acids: CASSRQGARETQYF. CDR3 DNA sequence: TGTGCCAGCAGCCGACAGGGGGCAAGAGAGACCCAGTACTTC.

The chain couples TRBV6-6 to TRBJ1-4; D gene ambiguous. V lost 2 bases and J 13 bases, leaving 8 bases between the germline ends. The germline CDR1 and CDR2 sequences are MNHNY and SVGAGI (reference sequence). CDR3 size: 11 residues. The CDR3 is CASSYGSGLFF. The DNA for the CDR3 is TGTGCCAGCAGTTACGGTAGCGGACTGTTTTTT.

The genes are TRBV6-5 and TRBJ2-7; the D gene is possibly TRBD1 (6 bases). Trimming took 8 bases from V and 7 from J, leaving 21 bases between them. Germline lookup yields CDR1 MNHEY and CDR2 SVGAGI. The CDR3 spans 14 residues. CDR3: CASAPQGPGVEQYF. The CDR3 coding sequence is TGTGCCAGCGCGCCACAGGGCCCCGGGGTTGAGCAGTACTTC.

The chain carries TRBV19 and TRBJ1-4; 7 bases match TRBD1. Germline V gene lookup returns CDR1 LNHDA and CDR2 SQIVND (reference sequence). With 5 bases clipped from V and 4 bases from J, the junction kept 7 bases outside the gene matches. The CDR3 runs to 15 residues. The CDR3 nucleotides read TGTGCCAGTAGTCCCGGGGACAGCGATAATGAAAAACTGTTTTTT. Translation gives CASSPGDSDNEKLFF.

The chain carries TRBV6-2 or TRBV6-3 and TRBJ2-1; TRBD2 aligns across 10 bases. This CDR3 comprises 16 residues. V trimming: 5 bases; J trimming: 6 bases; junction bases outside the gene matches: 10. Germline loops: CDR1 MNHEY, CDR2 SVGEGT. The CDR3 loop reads CASSPLQAGGPNEQFF. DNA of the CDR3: TGTGCCAGCAGTCCCCTCCAAGCGGGGGGGCCCAATGAGCAGTTCTTC.

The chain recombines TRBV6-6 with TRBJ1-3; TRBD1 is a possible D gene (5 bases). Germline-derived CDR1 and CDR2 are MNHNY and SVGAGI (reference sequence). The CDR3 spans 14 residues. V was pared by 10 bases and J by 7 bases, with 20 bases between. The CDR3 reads CATAMGTGGNTIYF. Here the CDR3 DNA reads TGTGCCACCGCCATGGGGACGGGTGGGAACACCATATATTTT.

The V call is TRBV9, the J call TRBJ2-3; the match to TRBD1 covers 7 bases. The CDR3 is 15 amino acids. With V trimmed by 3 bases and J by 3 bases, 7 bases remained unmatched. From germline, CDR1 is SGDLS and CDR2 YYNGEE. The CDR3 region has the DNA TGTGCCAGCAGCGCGACAGGGTCTGGAACAGATACGCAGTATTTT. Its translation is CASSATGSGTDTQYF.

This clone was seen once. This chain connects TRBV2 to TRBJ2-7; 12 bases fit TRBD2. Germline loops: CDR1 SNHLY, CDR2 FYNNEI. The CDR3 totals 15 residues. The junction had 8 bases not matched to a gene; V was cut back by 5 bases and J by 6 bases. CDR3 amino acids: CASSIDLAGGREQYF. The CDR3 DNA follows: TGTGCCAGCAGTATTGATCTAGCGGGGGGGCGCGAGCAGTACTTC.

The CDR3 coding sequence is TGTGCCAGCAGCGGGGGTGGACAGGGGAATAATGGCTACACCTTC. This gives the protein CASSGGGQGNNGYTF. The chain recombines TRBV7-2 with TRBJ1-2; the match to TRBD1 covers 9 bases. CDR3 length: 15 amino acids. V lost 5 bases to trimming and J lost 6 bases; unmatched junction nucleotides: 10. Looked up from germline, CDR1 is SGHTA and CDR2 is FQGNSA.

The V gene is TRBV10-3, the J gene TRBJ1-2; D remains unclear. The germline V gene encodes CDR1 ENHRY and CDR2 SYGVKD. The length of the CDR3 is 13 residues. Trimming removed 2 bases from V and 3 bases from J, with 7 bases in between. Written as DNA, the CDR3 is TGTGCCATCAGTGAGGCACTCGACTATGGCTACACCTTC. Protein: CAISEALDYGYTF.

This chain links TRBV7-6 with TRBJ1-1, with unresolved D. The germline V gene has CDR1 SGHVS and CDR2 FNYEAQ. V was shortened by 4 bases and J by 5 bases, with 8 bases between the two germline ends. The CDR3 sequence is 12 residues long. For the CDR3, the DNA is TGTGCCAGCAGCTACGGTGGGACTGAAGCTTTCTTT. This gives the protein CASSYGGTEAFF.

The CDR3 DNA sequence: TGTGCCAGCAGCGTGTTGACAGGCGTTAAGACCTACGAGCAGTACTTC. This encodes CASSVLTGVKTYEQYF. V gene TRBV5-8 combines with J gene TRBJ2-7, with D possibly matching TRBD1 (6 bases). The CDR3 runs 16 residues. CDR1 is SGHTS, CDR2 YDEGEE, per germline. Deletions cut 4 bases from V and 2 bases from J, with 19 bases between.

CDR3 DNA sequence: TGTGCCAGCAGTTACTCGAGTCAGGGAATTTCCCCTGAAGCTTTCTTT. It codes for CASSYSSQGISPEAFF. The J gene is TRBJ1-1, the V gene TRBV6-6, with a possible D match to TRBD1 (5 bases). The CDR3 runs to 16 residues. V lost 0 bases to trimming and J lost 6 bases, with 17 bases between them. Germline V gene lookup returns CDR1 MNHNY and CDR2 SVGAGI (reference sequence).

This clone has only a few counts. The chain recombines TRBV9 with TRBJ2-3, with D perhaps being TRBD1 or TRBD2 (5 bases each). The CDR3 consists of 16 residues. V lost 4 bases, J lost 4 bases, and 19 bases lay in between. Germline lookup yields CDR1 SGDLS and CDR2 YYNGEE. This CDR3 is CASSPPGTGLADTQYF. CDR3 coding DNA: TGTGCCAGCAGCCCGCCCGGGACCGGTCTTGCAGATACGCAGTATTTT.